This TCR beta chain is drawn from a study of cytomegalovirus exposure and HLA in healthy donors. Only one count was recorded for this clone. Its antigen is still unknown. Produced via immunoSEQ multiplex PCR; TCRdb's table is partial and in-frame only. This sample has some 83,000 clones; 94% occur once, and the top ten carry approximately 2.1%. Study-wide points: The classifier was said to identify cytomegalovirus status with high specificity and sensitivity. Most TCR sequences were rare, but some public TCRs occurred in many donors. The study recorded fewer than 200 TCR beta chains that were cytomegalovirus-associated.

The sequencing sample was made of PBMCs. The TCR sequence derives from a woman between 18 and 29 years old in good health and CMV-seronegative.

The CDR3 sequence: CASSWGGRVSEQYF. For the CDR3, the DNA is TGTGCCAGCAGCTGGGGGGGGAGAGTAAGCGAGCAGTACTTC. The chain links TRBV7-2 to TRBJ2-7; 7 bases fit TRBD2. The CDR3 covers 14 residues. Germline CDR1 reads SGHTA; CDR2 reads FQGNSA. Trimming removed 4 bases from V and 6 bases from J; junction bases left unmatched: 9.